Each of the 21 T cell receptor beta chains below was sequenced from the same sample in a study of graft-versus-host responses after intestinal transplantation. Measured with immunoSEQ multiplex PCR; TCRdb has only the in-frame clones, and not every one. Of about 120,000 clones in the sample, approximately 95% were seen once. No antigen has been identified for these receptors. The sequences come from unstimulated CD8+ T cells sorted from spleen or lymph node cells, collected before intestinal transplant. These receptors originate from a human donor who received an intestinal transplant.

The genes are TRBV2 and TRBJ2-1; no firm D call. V was clipped by 0 bases and J by 10 bases, with 13 bases between them. CDR1 and CDR2 (germline): SNHLY, FYNNEI. The CDR3 loop spans 14 amino acids. CDR3 in DNA: TGTGCCAGCAGTGAAGCAGGAAGGGTGGGCGAGCAGTTCTTC. Amino acids: CASSEAGRVGEQFF.

The V and J genes are TRBV1 and TRBJ2-7; whether TRBD1, the table's D call, matches the DNA was not checked. TRBV1 is labeled a pseudogene. The CDR3 has 16 residues. As DNA, the CDR3 is TGCACCAGCAGCCTGGTGCGGGACAGGGGGCGATACGAGCAGTACTTC. Its translation: CTSSLVRDRGRYEQYF.

This chain uses TRBV6-5 with TRBJ2-7, with 10 nucleotides matching TRBD2. Germline V lookup: CDR1 MNHEY, CDR2 SVGAGI. V gave up 5 bases and J gave up 3 bases; unmatched junction bases: 7. The CDR3 is 15 amino acids. For the CDR3, the DNA is TGTGCCAGCAGTGCGACTAGCGGGTCCTTCTACGAGCAGTACTTC. This encodes CASSATSGSFYEQYF.

The chain joins TRBV5-1 to TRBJ2-7, with D possibly being TRBD1 (5 bases). The length of the CDR3 is 16 residues. CDR1 is SGHRS and CDR2 is YFSETQ in the germline V gene. Trimming took off 3 bases at V and 4 bases at J, with 20 bases between the two ends. CDR3 in DNA: TGCGCCAGCAGCTCCCGGACCCGACAGACTTTTTACGAGCAGTACTTC. As protein: CASSSRTRQTFYEQYF.

This clone was seen a single time. The chain combines TRBV5-1 with TRBJ2-1; D is unclear. Trimming removed 0 bases at V and 7 bases at J, with 20 bases between. Per the germline V gene, CDR1 is SGHRS and CDR2 is YFSETQ. This CDR3 has 17 amino acids. The CDR3 spells CASSLVRAVNTGNEQFF. CDR3 DNA: TGCGCCAGCAGCTTGGTAAGGGCCGTCAACACTGGTAATGAGCAGTTCTTC. Full variable domain (rest looked up from reference TRBV5-1 and TRBJ2-1): KAGVTQTPRYLIKTRGQQVTLSCSPISGHRSVSWYQQTPGQGLQFLFEYFSETQRNKGNFPGRFSGRQFSNSRSEMNVSTLELGDSALYLCASSLVRAVNTGNEQFFGPGTRLTVL.

V usage is TRBV14 and J usage is TRBJ2-1, with D unclear. The CDR3 has 15 residues. Trimming pared 0 bases from V and 4 bases from J, leaving 10 bases between. Germline V gene lookup returns CDR1 SGHDN and CDR2 FVKESK. The CDR3 reads CASSQDSRGYNEQFF. DNA of the CDR3: TGTGCCAGCAGCCAAGATTCGAGAGGATACAATGAGCAGTTCTTC.

The rearrangement joins TRBV30 to TRBJ2-2; D not resolved. The germline CDR1 and CDR2 sequences are GTSNPN and SVGIG (reference sequence). The ends were cut back, 3 bases at V and 6 bases at J, with 8 bases in the middle. The CDR3 is 12 amino acids. The CDR3 nucleotides are TGTGCCTGGAGGGTGCGGCCCGGGGAGCTGTTTTTT. Encoded protein: CAWRVRPGELFF.

Here the CDR3 reads CASSLNWDQPQHF. The CDR3 bases are TGTGCCAGCAGTTTAAACTGGGATCAGCCCCAGCATTTT. The gene calls are TRBV28 and TRBJ1-5; D is unresolved. Germline CDR1 MDHEN, CDR2 SYDVKM. Trimming stripped 2 bases from V and 5 bases from J, with 7 bases between. CDR3 length: 13 amino acids.

The rearrangement links TRBV5-1 to TRBJ2-3; D gene unclear. The V end lost 0 bases, the J end lost 2 bases, and 13 bases lay between the germline ends. Per germline, CDR1 SGHRS and CDR2 YFSETQ. The CDR3 runs to 16 residues. CDR3: CASSLGDSRVTDTQYF. CDR3 nucleotide sequence: TGCGCCAGCAGCTTGGGGGATAGTCGGGTCACAGATACGCAGTATTTT.

The chain links TRBV20-1 to TRBJ2-5; D gene uncertain. Trimming stripped 6 bases from V and 4 bases from J, with 6 bases between. This CDR3 is 10 amino acids long. Germline V gene data show CDR1 as DFQATT and CDR2 as SNEGSKA (reference sequence). The DNA for the CDR3 is TGCAGTGCCCCCGGAGAGACCCAGTACTTC. This gives the protein CSAPGETQYF.

This clone appeared once. V is TRBV27 and J is TRBJ2-1; maybe TRBD2 (6 bases). The CDR3 runs 15 residues. In germline, CDR1 is MNHEY, CDR2 SMNVEV (reference sequence). V was trimmed by 4 bases and J by 8 bases, leaving 18 bases between them. The chain's CDR3 is CASSSSSGLGDEQFF. The DNA for the CDR3 is TGTGCCAGCAGTTCCTCAAGCGGGCTGGGGGATGAGCAGTTCTTC.

This clone showed up just once. The chain links TRBV10-3 to TRBJ1-2; 7 bases line up with TRBD1. This CDR3 is 12 amino acids long. The V gene's germline CDR1 is ENHRY and CDR2 SYGVKD. V trimming: 7 bases; J trimming: 8 bases; junction bases outside the gene matches: 7. Here the CDR3 DNA reads TGTGCCATCAATGCAGGGGGAGAAGGCTACACCTTC. It yields the protein CAINAGGEGYTF.

The chain is built from TRBV4-1 and TRBJ2-7; D might be TRBD1 (5 bases). CDR1 is MGHRA and CDR2 is YSYEKL in the germline V gene. The CDR3 is 13 amino acids. The V end lost 4 bases, the J end lost 1 base, and 8 bases lay between the germline ends. For the CDR3, the DNA is TGCGCCAGCAGCCGCGACAGTTCCTACGAGCAGTACTTC. Amino acids: CASSRDSSYEQYF.

The gene calls are TRBV2 and TRBJ2-3; D possibly corresponds to TRBD2 (6 bases). This CDR3 is 16 amino acids long. V dropped 4 bases and J dropped 3 bases, with 17 bases sitting between them. Germline V gives CDR1 SNHLY, CDR2 FYNNEI. This chain's CDR3 is CASSASWGRRTDTQYF. In nucleotides, the CDR3 is TGTGCCAGCAGTGCCTCGTGGGGGAGGAGAACAGATACGCAGTATTTT.

The CDR3 loop reads CSVQGIHNEQFF. The CDR3 DNA reads TGCAGCGTTCAGGGGATCCACAATGAGCAGTTCTTC. The chain is built from TRBV29-1 and TRBJ2-1; D may be TRBD1 (6 bases). Germline V gene lookup returns CDR1 SQVTM and CDR2 ANQGSEA. CDR3 length equals 12 residues. V lost 5 bases and J lost 5, with 10 bases in between.

The J gene is TRBJ2-7, the V gene TRBV15, with 7 nucleotides matching TRBD1. Germline V gene data show CDR1 as LNHNV and CDR2 as YYDKDF (reference sequence). This CDR3 is 16 amino acids long. The V and J ends lost 4 bases and 2 bases, in that order; junction bases with no gene match: 11. The CDR3 is CATSNTDRKVPYEQYF. CDR3 nucleotides: TGTGCCACCAGCAATACGGACAGGAAAGTCCCCTACGAGCAGTACTTC.

This sequence joins TRBV9 and TRBJ2-1; TRBD2 matches at 7 bases. Looked up from germline, CDR1 is SGDLS and CDR2 is YYNGEE. The CDR3 is made up of 15 amino acids. With V trimmed by 4 bases and J by 8 bases, 12 bases remained unmatched. The DNA for the CDR3 is TGTGCCAGCAGCTTCAGCGGGGTCAGTAATGATGAGCAGTTCTTC. It encodes CASSFSGVSNDEQFF.

The genes are TRBV6-4 and TRBJ1-4, with D maybe TRBD1 (5 bases). Germline CDR1 is MRHNA and CDR2 is SNTAGT. V gave up 3 bases and J gave up 3 bases, with 5 bases separating them. The CDR3 contains 13 residues. The CDR3 coding sequence is TGTGCCAGCAGTGAGGGGGCTAATGAAAAACTGTTTTTT. Protein: CASSEGANEKLFF.

J is TRBJ1-1 and V is TRBV15, with no clear D. Germline V CDR1 and CDR2: LNHNV, YYDKDF (reference sequence). Deletions cut 5 bases from V and 4 bases from J, with 8 bases between. This CDR3 contains 12 residues. For the CDR3, the DNA is TGTGCCACCAGCGGAAGTTTCACTGAAGCTTTCTTT. It yields the protein CATSGSFTEAFF.

The V and J genes are TRBV6-5 and TRBJ2-1, with D uncertain. This CDR3 is 11 amino acids long. CDR1 and CDR2 from the germline V gene are MNHEY and SVGAGI. Trimming removed 7 bases from V and 8 bases from J, with 9 bases in between. This chain's CDR3 is CASTFADEQFF. The CDR3 coding sequence is TGTGCCAGCACTTTTGCCGATGAGCAGTTCTTC.

The rearrangement joins TRBV14 to TRBJ2-3, with a tentative D call TRBD2 (6 bases). The CDR3 extends over 16 amino acids. V dropped 1 base and J dropped 2 bases, with 13 bases sitting between them. CDR1 and CDR2 from the germline V gene are SGHDN and FVKESK. The CDR3 here is CASSQVFAGLTDTQYF. As DNA, the CDR3 is TGTGCCAGCAGCCAAGTGTTTGCGGGACTCACAGATACGCAGTATTTT. Drawing the rest from reference TRBV14 and TRBJ2-3, the complete variable domain is EAGVTQFPSHSVIEKGQTVTLRCDPISGHDNLYWYRRVMGKEIKFLLHFVKESKQDESGMPNNRFLAERTGGTYSTLKVQPAELEDSGVYFCASSQVFAGLTDTQYFGPGTRLTVL.